This TCR beta chain originates from a study of esophageal squamous cell carcinoma under preoperative chemotherapy. Regarding the study as a whole: After treatment, tumor-infiltrating lymphocytes apparently came partly from blood T cells. Peripheral T cells showed a significant TCR diversity increase after chemotherapy, unlike tumor-infiltrating lymphocytes.

This CDR3 region has 13 residues. Germline CDR1 is MNHNS and CDR2 is SASEGT. V was pared by 3 bases and J by 5 bases, with 8 bases between. For this clonotype: The target antigen is unknown.

As to time point: before preoperative PTX-NDP chemotherapy. TCRdb fed the PCR reads into MiXCR, producing one record per CDR3 protein. The table has approximately 15,000 distinct CDR3 sequences, 60% seen once. Sampling was performed from a patient given preoperative chemotherapy. The sequence derives from a human donor with esophageal squamous cell carcinoma. The donor label of this sample is uncertain. The genes are TRBV6-1 and TRBJ2-1, with D hard to call. DNA for the CDR3: TGTGCCAGCAGTGACGGTTACGACAATGAGCAGTTCTTC. Residues: CASSDGYDNEQFF.